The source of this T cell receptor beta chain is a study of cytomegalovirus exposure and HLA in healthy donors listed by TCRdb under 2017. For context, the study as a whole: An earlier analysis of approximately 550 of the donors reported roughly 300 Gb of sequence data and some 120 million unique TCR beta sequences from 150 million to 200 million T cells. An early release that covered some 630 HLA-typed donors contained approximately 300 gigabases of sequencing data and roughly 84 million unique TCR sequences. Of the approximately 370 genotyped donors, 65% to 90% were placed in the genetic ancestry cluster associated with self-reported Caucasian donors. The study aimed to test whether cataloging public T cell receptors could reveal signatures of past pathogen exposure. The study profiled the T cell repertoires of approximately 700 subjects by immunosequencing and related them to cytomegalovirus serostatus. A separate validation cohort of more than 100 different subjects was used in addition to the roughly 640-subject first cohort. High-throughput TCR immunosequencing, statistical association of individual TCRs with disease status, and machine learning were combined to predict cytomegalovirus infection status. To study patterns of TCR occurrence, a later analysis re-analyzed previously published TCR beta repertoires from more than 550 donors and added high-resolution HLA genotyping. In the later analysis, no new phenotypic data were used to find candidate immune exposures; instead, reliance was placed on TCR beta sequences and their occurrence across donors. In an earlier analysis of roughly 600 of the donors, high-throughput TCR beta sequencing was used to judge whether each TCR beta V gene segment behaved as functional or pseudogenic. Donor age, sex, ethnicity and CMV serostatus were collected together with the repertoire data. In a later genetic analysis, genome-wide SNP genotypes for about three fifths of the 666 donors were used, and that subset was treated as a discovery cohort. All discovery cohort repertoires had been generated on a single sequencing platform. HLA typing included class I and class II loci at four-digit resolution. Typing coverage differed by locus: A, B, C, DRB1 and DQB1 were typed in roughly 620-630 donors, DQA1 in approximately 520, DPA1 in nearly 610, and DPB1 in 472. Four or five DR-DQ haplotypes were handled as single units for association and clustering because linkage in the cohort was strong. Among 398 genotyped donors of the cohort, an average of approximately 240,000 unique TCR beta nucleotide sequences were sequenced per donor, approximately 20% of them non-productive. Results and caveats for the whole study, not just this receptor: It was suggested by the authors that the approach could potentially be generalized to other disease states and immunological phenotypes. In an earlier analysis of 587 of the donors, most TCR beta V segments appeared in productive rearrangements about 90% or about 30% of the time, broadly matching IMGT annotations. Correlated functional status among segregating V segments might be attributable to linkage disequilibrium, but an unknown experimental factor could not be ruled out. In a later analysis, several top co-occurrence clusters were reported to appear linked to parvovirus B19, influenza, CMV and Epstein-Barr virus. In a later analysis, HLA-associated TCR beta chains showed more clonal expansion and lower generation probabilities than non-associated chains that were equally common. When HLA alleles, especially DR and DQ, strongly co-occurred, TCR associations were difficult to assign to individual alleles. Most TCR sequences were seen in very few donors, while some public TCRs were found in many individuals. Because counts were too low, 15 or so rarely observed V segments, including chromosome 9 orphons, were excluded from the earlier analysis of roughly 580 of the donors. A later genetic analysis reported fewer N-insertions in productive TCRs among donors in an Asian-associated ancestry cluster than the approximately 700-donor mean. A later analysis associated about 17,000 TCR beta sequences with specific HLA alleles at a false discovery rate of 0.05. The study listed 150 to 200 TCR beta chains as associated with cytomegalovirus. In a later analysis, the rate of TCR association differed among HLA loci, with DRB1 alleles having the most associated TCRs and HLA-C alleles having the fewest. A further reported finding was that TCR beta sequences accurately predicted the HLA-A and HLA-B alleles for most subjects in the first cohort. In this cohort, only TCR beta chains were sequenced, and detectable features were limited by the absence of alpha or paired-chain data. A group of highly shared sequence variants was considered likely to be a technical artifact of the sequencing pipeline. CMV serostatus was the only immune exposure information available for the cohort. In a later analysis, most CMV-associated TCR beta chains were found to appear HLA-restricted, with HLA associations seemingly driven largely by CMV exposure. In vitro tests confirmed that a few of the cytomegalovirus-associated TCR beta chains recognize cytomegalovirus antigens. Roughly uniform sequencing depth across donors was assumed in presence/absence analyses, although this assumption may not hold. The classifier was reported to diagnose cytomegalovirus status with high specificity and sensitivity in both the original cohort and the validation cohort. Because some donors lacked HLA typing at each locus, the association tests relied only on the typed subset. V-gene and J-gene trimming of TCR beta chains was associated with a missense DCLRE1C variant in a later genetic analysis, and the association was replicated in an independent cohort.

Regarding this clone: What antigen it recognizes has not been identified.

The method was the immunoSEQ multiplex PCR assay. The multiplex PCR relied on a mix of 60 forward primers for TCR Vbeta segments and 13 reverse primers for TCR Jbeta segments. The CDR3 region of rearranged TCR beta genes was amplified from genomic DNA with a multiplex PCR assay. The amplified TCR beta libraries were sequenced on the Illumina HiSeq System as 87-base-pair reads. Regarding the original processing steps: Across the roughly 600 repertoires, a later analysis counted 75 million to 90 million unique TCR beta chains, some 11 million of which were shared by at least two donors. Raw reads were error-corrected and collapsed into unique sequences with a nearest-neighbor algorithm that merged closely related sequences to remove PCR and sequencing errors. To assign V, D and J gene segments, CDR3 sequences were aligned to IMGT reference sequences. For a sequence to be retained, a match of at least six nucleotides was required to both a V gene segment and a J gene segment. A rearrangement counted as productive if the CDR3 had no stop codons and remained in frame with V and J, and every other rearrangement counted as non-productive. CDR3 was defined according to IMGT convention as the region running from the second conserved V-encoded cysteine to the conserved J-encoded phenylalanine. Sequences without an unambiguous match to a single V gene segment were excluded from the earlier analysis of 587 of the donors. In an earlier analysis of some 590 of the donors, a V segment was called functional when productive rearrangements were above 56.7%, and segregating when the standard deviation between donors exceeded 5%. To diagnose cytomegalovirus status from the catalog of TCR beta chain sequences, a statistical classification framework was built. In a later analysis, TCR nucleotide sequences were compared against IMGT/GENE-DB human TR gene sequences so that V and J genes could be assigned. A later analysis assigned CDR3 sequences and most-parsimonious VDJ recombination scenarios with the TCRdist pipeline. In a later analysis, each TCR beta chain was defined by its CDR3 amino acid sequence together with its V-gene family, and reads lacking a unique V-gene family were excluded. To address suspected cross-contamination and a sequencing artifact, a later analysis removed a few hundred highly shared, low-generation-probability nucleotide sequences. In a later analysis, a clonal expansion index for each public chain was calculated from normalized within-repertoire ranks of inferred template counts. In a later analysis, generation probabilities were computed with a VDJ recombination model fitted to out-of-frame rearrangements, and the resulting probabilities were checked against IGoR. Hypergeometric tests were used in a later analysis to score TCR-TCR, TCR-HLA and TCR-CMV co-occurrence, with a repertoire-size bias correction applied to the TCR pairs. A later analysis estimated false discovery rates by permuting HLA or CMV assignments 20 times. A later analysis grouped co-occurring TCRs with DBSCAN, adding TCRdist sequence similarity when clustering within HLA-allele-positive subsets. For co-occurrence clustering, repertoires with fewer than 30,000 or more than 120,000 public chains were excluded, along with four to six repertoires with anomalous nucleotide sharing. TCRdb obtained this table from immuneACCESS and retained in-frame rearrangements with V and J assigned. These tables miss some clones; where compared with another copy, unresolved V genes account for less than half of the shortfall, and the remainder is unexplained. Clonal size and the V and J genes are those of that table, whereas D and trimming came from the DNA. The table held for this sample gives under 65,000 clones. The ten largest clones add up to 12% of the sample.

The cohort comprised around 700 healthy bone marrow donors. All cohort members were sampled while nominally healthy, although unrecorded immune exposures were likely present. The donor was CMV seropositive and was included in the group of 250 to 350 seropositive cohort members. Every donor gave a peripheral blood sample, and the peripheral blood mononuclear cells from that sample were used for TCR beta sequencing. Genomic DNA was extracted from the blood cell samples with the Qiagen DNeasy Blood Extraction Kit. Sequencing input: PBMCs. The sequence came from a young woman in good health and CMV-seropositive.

The nucleotides read TGCAGCGCACGGACAGGGGCCTACGAGCAGTACTTC. The resulting protein is CSARTGAYEQYF. The chain joins TRBV29-1 to TRBJ2-7, and 9 junction bases match TRBD1. CDR1 and CDR2 are drawn from the germline V gene: SQVTM, ANQGSEA. The CDR3 runs 12 amino acids, cysteine and phenylalanine included. Just CDR3 DNA is preserved here, 36 bases in frame from base 1. Trimming takes 7 bases off V and 2 bases off J; junction bases not matched to a gene: 3.